The clone carrying this TCR beta chain is a singleton in its sample. These data are taken from a study of blood T cell repertoires in COVID-19. Method: immunoSEQ multiplex PCR; TCRdb's copy keeps in-frame clones and lacks some. In the table there are some 68,000 clones, 75% to 95% of which are singletons. The germline V and J ends were trimmed by 3 bases and 2 bases, with 8 bases remaining between them. This CDR3 is 15 amino acids long. Germline CDR1 and CDR2: KGHSY and FQNENV. The TCR comes from a man in his forties with COVID-19, enrolled during active disease. The chain joins TRBV16 to TRBJ2-6; D is undetermined. Sequencing was carried out using peripheral blood. Written as DNA, the CDR3 is TGTGCCAGCAGCCAGTCCGGTACTGGGGCCAACGTCCTGACTTTC. It translates to CASSQSGTGANVLTF.